This TCR beta chain is from a study of T cells in Graves' hyperthyroidism and ophthalmopathy. Note on this clonotype: Antigen specificity is unknown.

Germline assignment: CDR1 DFQATT and CDR2 SNEGSKA (reference sequence). CDR3 length: 14 residues. V was trimmed by 6 bases and J by 0 bases, leaving 12 bases between them. Whole-study results and caveats: In blood, most of the thyroid clonotypes expanded above 0.001 were also present.

Amplification of TCR beta CDR3 regions was performed using RNA transcripts as template. The study used the HTBI primer set for a first-round RT-PCR of the TCR CDR3. TCRdb re-derived calls from the multiplex PCR reads in MiXCR, one entry per CDR3 protein. Of about 560,000 distinct CDR3 sequences listed, 16% are singletons. Sequencing input: blood. This sequence was found in a woman aged 18 to 35 with Graves' hyperthyroidism. The chain links TRBV20-1 to TRBJ2-1; D unclear. The CDR3 reads CSACPLSSYNEQFF. As DNA, the CDR3 is TGCAGTGCCTGCCCGCTGAGCTCCTACAATGAGCAGTTCTTC.